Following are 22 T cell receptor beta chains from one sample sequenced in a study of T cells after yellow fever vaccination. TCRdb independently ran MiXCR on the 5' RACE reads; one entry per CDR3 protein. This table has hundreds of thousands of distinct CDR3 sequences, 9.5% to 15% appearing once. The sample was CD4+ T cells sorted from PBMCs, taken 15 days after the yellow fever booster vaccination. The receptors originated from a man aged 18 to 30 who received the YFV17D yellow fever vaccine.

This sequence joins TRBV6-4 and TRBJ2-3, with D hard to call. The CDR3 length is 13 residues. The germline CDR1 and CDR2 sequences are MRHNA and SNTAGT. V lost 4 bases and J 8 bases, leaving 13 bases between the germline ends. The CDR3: CASSGNLAATQYF. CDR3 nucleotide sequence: TGTGCCAGCAGTGGTAATCTCGCCGCTACGCAGTATTTT.

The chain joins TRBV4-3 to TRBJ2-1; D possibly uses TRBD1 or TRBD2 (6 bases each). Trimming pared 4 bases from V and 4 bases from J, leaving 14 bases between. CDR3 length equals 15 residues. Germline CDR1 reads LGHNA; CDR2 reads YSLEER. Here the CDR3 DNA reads TGCGCCAGCAGCCGTACGGGGGCCCAGTACAATGAGCAGTTCTTC. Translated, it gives CASSRTGAQYNEQFF.

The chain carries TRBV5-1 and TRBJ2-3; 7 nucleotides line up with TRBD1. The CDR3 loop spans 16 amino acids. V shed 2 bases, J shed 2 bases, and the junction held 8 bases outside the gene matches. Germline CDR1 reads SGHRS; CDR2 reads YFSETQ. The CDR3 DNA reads TGCGCCAGCAGCTTAGCAGGGGACAGCTACACAGATACGCAGTATTTT. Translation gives CASSLAGDSYTDTQYF.

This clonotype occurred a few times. The CDR3 bases are TGCGCCAGCAGCTTGAAGCGGGGGCAGACTAGCACAGATACGCAGTATTTT. Translating gives CASSLKRGQTSTDTQYF. This sequence joins TRBV5-1 and TRBJ2-3, with 8 bases matching TRBD2. With 1 base clipped from V and 0 bases from J, the junction kept 7 bases outside the gene matches. Germline-derived CDR1 and CDR2 are SGHRS and YFSETQ. The CDR3 loop spans 17 amino acids.

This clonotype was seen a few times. CDR3 sequence reads: CASSIVQSASNQPQHF. CDR3 DNA sequence: TGTGCCAGCAGTATCGTACAGTCCGCTAGCAATCAGCCCCAGCATTTT. The rearrangement uses TRBV12-3 or TRBV12-4 and TRBJ1-5; no firm D call. Trimming took 5 bases from V and 0 from J, leaving 14 bases between them. The CDR3 is 16 residues long.

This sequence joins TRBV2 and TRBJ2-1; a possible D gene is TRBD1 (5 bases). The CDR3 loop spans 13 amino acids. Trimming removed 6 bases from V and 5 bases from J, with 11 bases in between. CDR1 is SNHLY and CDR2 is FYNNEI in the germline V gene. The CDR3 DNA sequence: TGTGCCAGCAGGGATGCAGGGAACAATGAGCAGTTCTTC. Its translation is CASRDAGNNEQFF.

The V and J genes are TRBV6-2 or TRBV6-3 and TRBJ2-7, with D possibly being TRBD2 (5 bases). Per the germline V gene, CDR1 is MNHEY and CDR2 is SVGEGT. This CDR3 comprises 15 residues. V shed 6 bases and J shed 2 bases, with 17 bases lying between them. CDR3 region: CASRKQISRAYEQYF. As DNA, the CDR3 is TGTGCCAGCAGGAAGCAGATTTCGAGGGCCTACGAGCAGTACTTC.

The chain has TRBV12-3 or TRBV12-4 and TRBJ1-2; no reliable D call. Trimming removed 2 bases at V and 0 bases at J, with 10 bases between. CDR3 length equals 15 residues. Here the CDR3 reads CASSLWGAANYGYTF. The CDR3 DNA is TGTGCCAGCAGTTTATGGGGTGCAGCTAACTATGGCTACACCTTC.

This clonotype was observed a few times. In nucleotides, the CDR3 is TGTGCCAGCACCTTACCTGGGACCTTCCACGAGCAGTACGTC. Its translation: CASTLPGTFHEQYV. The chain has TRBV12-3 or TRBV12-4 and TRBJ2-7, with D possibly called TRBD1 or TRBD2 (5 bases each). The length of the CDR3 is 14 residues. Trimming removed 7 bases from V and 5 bases from J, with 18 bases in between.

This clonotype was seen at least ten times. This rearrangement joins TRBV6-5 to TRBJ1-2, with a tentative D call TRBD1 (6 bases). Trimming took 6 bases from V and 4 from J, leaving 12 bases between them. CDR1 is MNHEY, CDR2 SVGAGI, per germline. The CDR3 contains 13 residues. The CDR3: CASRPGHTYGYTF. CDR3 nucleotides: TGTGCCAGCAGACCGGGACACACCTATGGCTACACCTTC.

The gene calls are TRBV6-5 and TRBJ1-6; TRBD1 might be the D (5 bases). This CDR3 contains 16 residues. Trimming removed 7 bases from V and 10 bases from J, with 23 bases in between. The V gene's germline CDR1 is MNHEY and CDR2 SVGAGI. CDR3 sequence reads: CASTPAGTWGLSPLHF. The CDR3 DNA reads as TGTGCCAGCACCCCCGCCGGGACCTGGGGTCTATCACCCCTCCACTTT.

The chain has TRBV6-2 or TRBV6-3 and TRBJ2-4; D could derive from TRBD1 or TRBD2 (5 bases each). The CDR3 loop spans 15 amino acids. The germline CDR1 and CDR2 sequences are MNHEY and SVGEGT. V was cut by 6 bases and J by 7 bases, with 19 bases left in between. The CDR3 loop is CASRRPGTPGNIQYF. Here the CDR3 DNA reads TGTGCCAGCAGACGACCCGGGACCCCGGGGAACATTCAGTACTTC.

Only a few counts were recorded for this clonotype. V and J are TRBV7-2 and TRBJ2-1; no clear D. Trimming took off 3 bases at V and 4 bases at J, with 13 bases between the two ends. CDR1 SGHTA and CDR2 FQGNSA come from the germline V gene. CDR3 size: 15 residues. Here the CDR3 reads CASSLRSGGYNEQFF. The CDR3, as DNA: TGTGCCAGCAGCTTGAGGTCTGGCGGATACAATGAGCAGTTCTTC.

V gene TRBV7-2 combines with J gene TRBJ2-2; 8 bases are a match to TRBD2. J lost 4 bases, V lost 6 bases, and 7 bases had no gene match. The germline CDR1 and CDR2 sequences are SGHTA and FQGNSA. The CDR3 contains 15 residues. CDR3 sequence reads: CASRLRGGGTGELFF. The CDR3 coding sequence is TGTGCCAGCAGACTCCGGGGGGGCGGCACCGGGGAGCTGTTTTTT.

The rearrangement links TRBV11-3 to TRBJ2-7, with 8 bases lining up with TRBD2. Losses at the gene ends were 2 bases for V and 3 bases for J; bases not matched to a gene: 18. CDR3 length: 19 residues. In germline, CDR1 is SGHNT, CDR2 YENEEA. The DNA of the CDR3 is TGTGCCAGCAGCTTATCGTGGTATAGCGGGGAGGGTAGACACTACGAGCAGTACGTC. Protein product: CASSLSWYSGEGRHYEQYV.

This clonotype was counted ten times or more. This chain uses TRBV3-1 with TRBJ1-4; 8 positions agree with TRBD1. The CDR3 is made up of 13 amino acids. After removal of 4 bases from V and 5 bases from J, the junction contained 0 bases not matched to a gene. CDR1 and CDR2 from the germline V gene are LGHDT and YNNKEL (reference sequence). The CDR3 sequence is CASSRQGNEKLFF. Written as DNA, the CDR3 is TGTGCCAGCAGCCGACAGGGGAATGAAAAACTGTTTTTT.

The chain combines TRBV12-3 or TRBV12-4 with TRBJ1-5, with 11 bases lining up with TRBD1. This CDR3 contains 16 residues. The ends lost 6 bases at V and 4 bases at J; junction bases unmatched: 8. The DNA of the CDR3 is TGTGCCAGCAGCACAGGGACAGGGGGACTAAATCAGCCCCAGCATTTT. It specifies CASSTGTGGLNQPQHF.

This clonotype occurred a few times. The CDR3 protein is CASTWSEGGATGELFF. CDR3 coding DNA: TGCGCCAGCACCTGGTCCGAGGGAGGGGCCACCGGGGAGCTGTTTTTT. The chain is built from TRBV5-1 and TRBJ2-2; 7 positions agree with TRBD2. The CDR3 is 16 residues long. Germline assignment: CDR1 SGHRS and CDR2 YFSETQ. V was pared by 6 bases and J by 4 bases, with 12 bases of the junction left unmatched.

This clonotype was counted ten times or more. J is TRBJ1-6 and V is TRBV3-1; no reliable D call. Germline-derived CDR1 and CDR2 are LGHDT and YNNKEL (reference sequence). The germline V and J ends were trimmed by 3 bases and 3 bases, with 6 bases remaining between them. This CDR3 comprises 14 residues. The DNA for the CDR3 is TGTGCCAGCAGCCATGCGGGCTATAATTCACCCCTCCACTTT. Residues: CASSHAGYNSPLHF.

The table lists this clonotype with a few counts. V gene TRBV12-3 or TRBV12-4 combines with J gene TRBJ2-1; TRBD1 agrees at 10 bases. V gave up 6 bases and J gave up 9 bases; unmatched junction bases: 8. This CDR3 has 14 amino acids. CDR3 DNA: TGTGCCAGCAGATGGACAGGGGGACTTGGTGAGCAGTTCTTC. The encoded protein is CASRWTGGLGEQFF.

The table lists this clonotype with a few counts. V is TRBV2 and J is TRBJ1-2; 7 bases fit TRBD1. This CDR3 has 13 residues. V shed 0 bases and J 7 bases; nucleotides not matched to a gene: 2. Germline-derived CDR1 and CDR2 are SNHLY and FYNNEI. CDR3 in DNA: TGTGCCAGCAGTGAAGCGCAGGGGGGTGGCTACACCTTC. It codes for CASSEAQGGGYTF.

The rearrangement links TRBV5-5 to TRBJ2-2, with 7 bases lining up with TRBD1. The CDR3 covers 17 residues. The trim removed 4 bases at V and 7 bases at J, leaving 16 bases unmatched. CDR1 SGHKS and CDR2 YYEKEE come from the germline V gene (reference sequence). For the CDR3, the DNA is TGTGCCAGCAGCCATCACCAGACAGGGTGGTTGAGCGGGGAGCTGTTTTTT. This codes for CASSHHQTGWLSGELFF.